This T cell receptor beta chain was documented in a study of blood T cell repertoires in COVID-19. The overall study: Sites across the United States, Italy and Spain contributed samples from acute and convalescent COVID-19. From T cells, B-cell-depleted T cells, or PBMCs came the material, which was cDNA or gDNA.

Measured with immunoSEQ multiplex PCR; TCRdb has only the in-frame clones, and not every one. The repertoire includes 110,000 to 150,000 clones, 65% to 85% of them detected once, and over 7% sits in the top ten. Unmatched junction bases numbered 9, after V lost 3 bases and J lost 7 bases. The germline V gene has CDR1 SGDLS and CDR2 YYNGEE. This CDR3 has 15 amino acids. The chain has TRBV9 and TRBJ1-5, with 8 bases that match TRBD1. The receptor's source is a human donor in a cohort sampled during active COVID-19. Material for sequencing was peripheral blood. The CDR3 sequence: CASSGPRGLRQPQHF. CDR3 in DNA: TGTGCCAGCAGCGGCCCCAGGGGGCTGAGGCAGCCCCAGCATTTT.